The rows below give T cell receptor beta chains drawn from one sample of a study of cytomegalovirus exposure and HLA in healthy donors. Sequencing was performed with immunoSEQ multiplex PCR; in TCRdb, only in-frame clones are kept and a portion is missing. Found here are fewer than 150,000 clones, 80% of them singletons; the top ten hold 2% to 2.5%. The specimen was PBMCs. Receptor source: a man aged 30 to 45 in good health and CMV-seronegative. Both conserved end residues are part of each CDR3. The D gene is left open where the match is weak. Where a row states a size, it is once, few, many or the class of an expanded clone; other rows omit it.

D gene: -; V gene: TRBV5-1; J gene: TRBJ1-1; CDR3 length: 13; clone size: -; CDR3 protein: CASSWAGNTEAFF; CDR3 DNA: TGCGCCAGCAGCTGGGCAGGGAACACTGAAGCTTTCTTT
D gene: TRBD1; V gene: TRBV10-3; J gene: TRBJ2-3; CDR3 length: 15; clone size: once; CDR3 protein: CAISLTGGWTDTQYF; CDR3 DNA: TGTGCCATCAGTCTGACAGGGGGCTGGACAGATACGCAGTATTTT
D gene: TRBD1; V gene: TRBV28; J gene: TRBJ2-7; CDR3 length: 15; clone size: -; CDR3 protein: CASSSIGTGDYEQYF; CDR3 DNA: TGTGCCAGCAGTTCAATCGGGACAGGAGACTACGAGCAGTACTTC
D gene: -; V gene: TRBV7-2; J gene: TRBJ2-7; CDR3 length: 15; clone size: -; CDR3 protein: CASSSSGTLSYEQYF; CDR3 DNA: TGTGCCAGCAGCTCCTCCGGGACTCTCTCCTACGAGCAGTACTTC
D gene: TRBD2; V gene: TRBV9; J gene: TRBJ2-1; CDR3 length: 14; clone size: -; CDR3 protein: CASSLTGTSGLQFF; CDR3 DNA: TGTGCCAGCAGCTTAACCGGGACTAGCGGACTACAGTTCTTC
D gene: -; V gene: TRBV4-2; J gene: TRBJ2-1; CDR3 length: 19; clone size: -; CDR3 protein: CASSQGISLDDLTYNEQFF; CDR3 DNA: TGTGCCAGCAGCCAAGGAATTAGCCTCGATGATCTCACCTACAATGAGCAGTTCTTC
D gene: TRBD2; V gene: TRBV7-9; J gene: TRBJ2-3; CDR3 length: 17; clone size: -; CDR3 protein: CASSTWTSGRGTDTQYF; CDR3 DNA: TGTGCCAGCAGCACGTGGACTAGCGGGAGGGGTACAGATACGCAGTATTTT
D gene: -; V gene: TRBV6-1; J gene: TRBJ2-5; CDR3 length: 14; clone size: -; CDR3 protein: CASSGNIRRETQYF; CDR3 DNA: TGTGCCAGCAGTGGGAACATAAGGAGAGAGACCCAGTACTTC
D gene: TRBD1; V gene: TRBV7-9; J gene: TRBJ1-2; CDR3 length: 15; clone size: -; CDR3 protein: CASSLAGGAGYGYTF; CDR3 DNA: TGTGCCAGCAGCCTGGCAGGGGGCGCCGGCTATGGCTACACCTTC
D gene: TRBD1; V gene: TRBV25-1; J gene: TRBJ1-2; CDR3 length: 14; clone size: -; CDR3 protein: CASSEAGGRLGYTF; CDR3 DNA: TGTGCCAGCAGTGAGGCAGGGGGCAGATTGGGCTACACCTTC
D gene: TRBD2; V gene: TRBV10-3; J gene: TRBJ2-1; CDR3 length: 18; clone size: -; CDR3 protein: CAISGDRTTSGTHNEQFF; CDR3 DNA: TGTGCCATCAGTGGGGACAGGACGACTAGCGGGACACACAATGAGCAGTTCTTC
D gene: -; V gene: TRBV2; J gene: TRBJ2-2; CDR3 length: 14; clone size: -; CDR3 protein: CATSDRRNTGELFF; CDR3 DNA: TGTGCCACCTCCGACAGGAGGAACACCGGGGAGCTGTTTTTT
D gene: TRBD2; V gene: TRBV5-1; J gene: TRBJ2-5; CDR3 length: 14; clone size: -; CDR3 protein: CASSLAGGQETQYF; CDR3 DNA: TGCGCCAGCAGCTTAGCGGGAGGCCAAGAGACCCAGTACTTC
D gene: TRBD2; V gene: TRBV7-7; J gene: TRBJ2-5; CDR3 length: 14; clone size: -; CDR3 protein: CASSFLAGAETQYF; CDR3 DNA: TGTGCCAGCAGCTTCTTAGCGGGAGCGGAGACCCAGTACTTC
D gene: TRBD2; V gene: TRBV10-3; J gene: TRBJ2-1; CDR3 length: 15; clone size: -; CDR3 protein: CAISESASGYNEQFF; CDR3 DNA: TGTGCCATCAGTGAGTCTGCTAGCGGTTACAATGAGCAGTTCTTC
D gene: TRBD2; V gene: TRBV7-2; J gene: TRBJ2-1; CDR3 length: 16; clone size: -; CDR3 protein: CASSLRGTSSYNEQFF; CDR3 DNA: TGTGCCAGCAGCTTACGAGGGACTAGCTCCTACAATGAGCAGTTCTTC
D gene: -; V gene: TRBV7-9; J gene: TRBJ1-1; CDR3 length: 14; clone size: once; CDR3 protein: CSSSLAAGENEAFF; CDR3 DNA: TGTTCCAGCAGCTTAGCCGCAGGGGAGAATGAAGCTTTCTTT
D gene: -; V gene: TRBV5-4; J gene: TRBJ2-5; CDR3 length: 14; clone size: -; CDR3 protein: CASSLRQGEETQYF; CDR3 DNA: TGTGCCAGCAGCTTGCGGCAGGGCGAAGAGACCCAGTACTTC
D gene: -; V gene: TRBV6-1; J gene: TRBJ1-4; CDR3 length: 12; clone size: -; CDR3 protein: CASSVTGKKLFF; CDR3 DNA: TGTGCCAGCAGCGTAACGGGAAAAAAACTGTTTTTT
D gene: -; V gene: TRBV4-3; J gene: TRBJ2-3; CDR3 length: 17; clone size: few; CDR3 protein: CASSQDFSGLGGDTQYF; CDR3 DNA: TGCGCCAGCAGCCAAGATTTCAGCGGGCTGGGGGGAGATACGCAGTATTTT
D gene: -; V gene: TRBV28; J gene: TRBJ1-5; CDR3 length: 15; clone size: -; CDR3 protein: CASSFSGGWNQPQHF; CDR3 DNA: TGTGCCAGCAGTTTTTCTGGGGGGTGGAATCAGCCCCAGCATTTT
D gene: TRBD1; V gene: TRBV9; J gene: TRBJ2-7; CDR3 length: 16; clone size: -; CDR3 protein: CASSADPGQGGSEQYF; CDR3 DNA: TGTGCCAGCAGCGCGGACCCGGGACAGGGAGGGTCCGAGCAGTACTTC
D gene: TRBD1; V gene: TRBV6-1; J gene: TRBJ1-5; CDR3 length: 14; clone size: -; CDR3 protein: CASSGHRGNQPQHF; CDR3 DNA: TGTGCCAGCAGTGGCCACAGGGGTAATCAGCCCCAGCATTTT
D gene: -; V gene: TRBV5-6; J gene: TRBJ1-1; CDR3 length: 13; clone size: -; CDR3 protein: CASSRSNGVEAFF; CDR3 DNA: TGTGCCAGCAGCAGATCCAACGGGGTTGAAGCTTTCTTT
D gene: -; V gene: TRBV15; J gene: TRBJ1-1; CDR3 length: 17; clone size: -; CDR3 protein: CATSRTLRRAIYTEAFF; CDR3 DNA: TGTGCCACCAGCAGAACCTTGCGGCGGGCCATCTACACTGAAGCTTTCTTT
D gene: -; V gene: TRBV10-3; J gene: TRBJ2-1; CDR3 length: 16; clone size: -; CDR3 protein: CAIGLPLGGSYNEQFF; CDR3 DNA: TGTGCCATCGGCCTTCCTCTAGGCGGGTCCTACAATGAGCAGTTCTTC
D gene: TRBD1; V gene: TRBV28; J gene: TRBJ1-2; CDR3 length: 15; clone size: -; CDR3 protein: CASRKDRGRNYGYTF; CDR3 DNA: TGTGCCAGCCGAAAGGACAGGGGAAGAAACTATGGCTACACCTTC
D gene: -; V gene: TRBV20-1; J gene: TRBJ2-1; CDR3 length: 8; clone size: -; CDR3 protein: CSLGPGFF; CDR3 DNA: TGCAGTTTAGGCCCGGGATTCTTC
D gene: -; V gene: TRBV5-6; J gene: TRBJ2-1; CDR3 length: 11; clone size: -; CDR3 protein: CASSLSREQFF; CDR3 DNA: TGTGCCAGCAGCTTGTCCCGGGAGCAGTTCTTC
D gene: TRBD1; V gene: TRBV28; J gene: TRBJ2-7; CDR3 length: 14; clone size: -; CDR3 protein: CASRAWDRGNEQYF; CDR3 DNA: TGTGCCAGCAGAGCCTGGGACAGGGGAAACGAGCAGTACTTC
D gene: TRBD1; V gene: TRBV11-2; J gene: TRBJ1-4; CDR3 length: 14; clone size: -; CDR3 protein: CASSPGQGDEKLFF; CDR3 DNA: TGTGCCAGCAGCCCAGGACAGGGAGACGAAAAACTGTTTTTT
D gene: TRBD1; V gene: TRBV6-1; J gene: TRBJ2-7; CDR3 length: 13; clone size: -; CDR3 protein: CASRTGQGDEQYF; CDR3 DNA: TGTGCCAGCAGAACAGGACAGGGGGACGAGCAGTACTTC
D gene: TRBD2; V gene: TRBV7-9; J gene: TRBJ2-3; CDR3 length: 14; clone size: -; CDR3 protein: CASSLSSGMDTQYF; CDR3 DNA: TGTGCCAGCAGCTTATCGAGCGGGATGGATACGCAGTATTTT
D gene: -; V gene: TRBV6-5; J gene: TRBJ1-1; CDR3 length: 13; clone size: -; CDR3 protein: CASLDRGSTEAFF; CDR3 DNA: TGTGCCAGCTTAGATCGCGGGAGCACTGAAGCTTTCTTT
D gene: TRBD1; V gene: TRBV7-2; J gene: TRBJ1-1; CDR3 length: 15; clone size: -; CDR3 protein: CASSLTPGGFPEAFF; CDR3 DNA: TGTGCCAGCAGCTTGACCCCAGGGGGGTTCCCTGAAGCTTTCTTT
D gene: -; V gene: TRBV19; J gene: TRBJ2-2; CDR3 length: 16; clone size: -; CDR3 protein: CATAGIAGTNTGELFF; CDR3 DNA: TGTGCCACCGCTGGGATAGCCGGGACTAACACCGGGGAGCTGTTTTTT
D gene: -; V gene: TRBV7-2; J gene: TRBJ2-5; CDR3 length: 14; clone size: -; CDR3 protein: CASSPTAIQETQYF; CDR3 DNA: TGTGCCAGCAGCCCGACAGCGATCCAAGAGACCCAGTACTTC
D gene: TRBD2; V gene: TRBV29-1; J gene: TRBJ2-1; CDR3 length: 14; clone size: -; CDR3 protein: CSVEGLAGINEQFF; CDR3 DNA: TGCAGCGTTGAGGGACTAGCGGGAATCAATGAGCAGTTCTTC
D gene: -; V gene: TRBV5-6; J gene: TRBJ2-7; CDR3 length: 14; clone size: few; CDR3 protein: CASTAGQFGLEQYF; CDR3 DNA: TGTGCCAGCACTGCTGGACAGTTTGGTCTCGAGCAGTACTTC
D gene: TRBD1; V gene: TRBV28; J gene: TRBJ2-1; CDR3 length: 12; clone size: -; CDR3 protein: CASNTGVKEQFF; CDR3 DNA: TGTGCCAGCAACACAGGGGTGAAGGAGCAGTTCTTC
D gene: TRBD2; V gene: TRBV2; J gene: TRBJ2-3; CDR3 length: 14; clone size: -; CDR3 protein: CASSGREGTDTQYF; CDR3 DNA: TGTGCCAGCAGTGGGCGGGAGGGCACAGATACGCAGTATTTT
D gene: -; V gene: TRBV6-5; J gene: TRBJ2-3; CDR3 length: 15; clone size: few; CDR3 protein: CASSPDSLGTDTQYF; CDR3 DNA: TGTGCCAGCAGCCCGGACTCACTAGGCACAGATACGCAGTATTTT
D gene: TRBD2; V gene: TRBV7-8; J gene: TRBJ2-7; CDR3 length: 18; clone size: -; CDR3 protein: CASSQTDSAGLISYEQYF; CDR3 DNA: TGTGCCAGCAGCCAAACTGATAGTGCGGGACTAATATCTTACGAGCAGTACTTC
D gene: -; V gene: TRBV7-9; J gene: TRBJ1-1; CDR3 length: 13; clone size: -; CDR3 protein: CASSLAGYEGAFF; CDR3 DNA: TGTGCCAGCAGCTTAGCAGGGTATGAGGGAGCTTTCTTT